This T cell receptor beta chain was profiled in a study of identical twins. From the 5' RACE reads, TCRdb called clonotypes with MiXCR, one entry per CDR3 protein. The repertoire includes 250,000 or so distinct CDR3 sequences, about 9% of them detected once, and 3% sits in the top ten. This clonotype turned up a few times. Its specificity is unknown. Study results and limitations: For cord blood, abundant beta clonotypes had fewer insertions, unlike memory repertoires, which showed none. Model-predicted out-of-frame TCR alpha sharing fell below observed values in monozygotic twins.

CDR3 length: 16 residues. V gave up 0 bases and J gave up 0 bases, with 11 bases separating them. CDR1 is SGHDN and CDR2 is FVKESK in the germline V gene. The data also belong to a second study, concerning yellow fever vaccine responses in identical twins.

The sequenced sample consisted of CD8+ T cells sorted from blood. The receptor comes from a woman aged 18-35 years in good health. The chain carries TRBV14 and TRBJ2-5; D not resolved. The CDR3: CASSQEGPSYQETQYF. The CDR3, as DNA: TGTGCCAGCAGCCAAGAAGGACCAAGTTACCAAGAGACCCAGTACTTC.